This T cell receptor (beta chain) is from a study of CD8 T cells in ankylosing spondylitis. Researchers built TCR beta libraries using quantitative 5'-RACE with molecular barcodes. TCRdb used MiXCR to reprocess the 5' RACE reads, holding one entry per CDR3 protein. This table holds about 360,000 distinct CDR3 sequences, 20% found once. Study findings and constraints: Seemingly characteristic of ankylosing spondylitis blood was a TCR beta motif consisting of about 8 highly homologous variants. Clones tied to disease were said to be significantly enriched in matched ankylosing spondylitis synovial fluid. There were earlier reports of some motif variants in reactive arthritis synovial fluid and blood.

This CDR3 is 14 amino acids long. V dropped 6 bases and J dropped 0 bases, with 12 bases sitting between them. Germline V gene lookup returns CDR1 MDHEN and CDR2 SYDVKM. About this clonotype itself: Its target is not known.

The clonotype originates from a male donor with ankylosing spondylitis or in good health (not recorded which). Sequenced sample: blood, either unsorted or a sorted T cell fraction (not recorded which). The gene calls are TRBV28 and TRBJ2-7; D perhaps matches TRBD1 (5 bases). DNA for the CDR3: TGTGCCAGCAGCCCAACAGGACCCTCCTACGAGCAGTACTTC. Its translation: CASSPTGPSYEQYF.